These 15 T cell receptor beta chains share one sample of origin, sequenced in a study of T cells in Graves' hyperthyroidism and ophthalmopathy. TCR beta CDR3 region amplification was performed from RNA transcripts. The study used the HTBI primer set for a first-round RT-PCR of the TCR CDR3. MiXCR, applied by TCRdb to the multiplex PCR reads, yields one record per CDR3 protein. The profile shows around 350,000 distinct CDR3 sequences, 15% to 18% of them singletons. Source material: blood. These receptors were taken from a woman aged 18-29 years with Graves' hyperthyroidism that later progressed to Graves' ophthalmopathy.

This clonotype was counted only a few times. The chain carries TRBV18 and TRBJ1-5; a possible D gene is TRBD1 (6 bases). V was trimmed by 3 bases and J by 3 bases, leaving 12 bases between them. CDR1 is KGHSH and CDR2 is LQKENI in the germline V gene. The CDR3 has 15 amino acids. CDR3 sequence reads: CASSPLGQHNQPQHF. CDR3 coding DNA: TGTGCCAGCTCACCCCTGGGACAACACAATCAGCCCCAGCATTTT.

The rearrangement joins TRBV4-2 to TRBJ1-2, with D unclear. Germline CDR1 LGHNA, CDR2 YNFKEQ. The V gene lost 2 bases and the J gene lost 8 bases, with 18 bases spanning the gap. This CDR3 comprises 15 residues. In DNA form, the CDR3 reads TGTGCCAGCAGCCAACCGACCGACAAACGGCAGGGCTACACCTTC. It codes for CASSQPTDKRQGYTF.

This clonotype was seen repeatedly, ten times or more. The J gene is TRBJ2-5, the V gene TRBV12-3 or TRBV12-4, with a weak D call TRBD2 (6 bases). V lost 6 bases and J lost 2, with 16 bases in between. This CDR3 is built from 15 residues. The CDR3: CASSRPGTAQETQYF. CDR3 sequence (DNA): TGTGCCAGCAGCCGCCCCGGGACTGCTCAAGAGACCCAGTACTTC.

This chain links TRBV6-1 with TRBJ1-1, with a tentative D call TRBD1 (5 bases). In germline, CDR1 is MNHNS, CDR2 SASEGT. CDR3 length: 12 amino acids. V was shortened by 8 bases and J by 6 bases, with 13 bases between the two germline ends. CDR3 in DNA: TGTGCCAGCCATAGTCAGGGCGCTGAAGCTTTCTTT. As protein: CASHSQGAEAFF.

This clonotype was seen many times. J is TRBJ2-7 and V is TRBV20-1; 7 bases line up with TRBD1. J lost 3 bases, V lost 3 bases, and 5 bases had no gene match. The germline V gene encodes CDR1 DFQATT and CDR2 SNEGSKA (reference sequence). CDR3 length: 13 amino acids. CDR3 sequence: CSARGDSGYEQYF. In nucleotides, the CDR3 is TGCAGTGCTAGGGGGGACAGCGGCTACGAGCAGTACTTC.

This clonotype was recorded many times. The rearrangement links TRBV11-2 to TRBJ2-7; D gene ambiguous. The germline V and J ends were trimmed by 0 bases and 3 bases, with 6 bases remaining between them. The CDR3 runs to 13 residues. CDR1 and CDR2 (germline): SGHAT, FQNNGV. The CDR3 loop reads CASSLDLGYEQYF. The CDR3, as DNA: TGTGCCAGCAGCTTAGATCTTGGCTACGAGCAGTACTTC.

This clonotype was counted at least ten times. The chain carries TRBV5-6 and TRBJ2-1, with D uncertain. This CDR3 has 13 amino acids. CDR1 is SGHDT, CDR2 YYEEEE, per germline. V dropped 0 bases and J dropped 6 bases, with 7 bases sitting between them. DNA of the CDR3: TGTGCCAGCAGCTTGGAGGGTAGCAATGAGCAGTTCTTC. Protein: CASSLEGSNEQFF.

In its sample, this clonotype was seen many times. This chain uses TRBV20-1 with TRBJ2-5, with D tentatively TRBD2 (6 bases). Trimming removed 4 bases from V and 5 bases from J, with 14 bases in between. Germline CDR1 is DFQATT and CDR2 is SNEGSKA (reference sequence). The CDR3 is 13 amino acids. CDR3 DNA: TGCAGTGCTACCGGGACTTCTTGGGAGACCCAGTACTTC. It translates to CSATGTSWETQYF.

This clonotype has ten or more counts. The V gene is TRBV28, the J gene TRBJ1-5; TRBD1 is a possible D gene (6 bases). CDR3 length equals 14 residues. Germline CDR1 reads MDHEN; CDR2 reads SYDVKM. Trimming cost V 7 bases and J 5 bases, with 15 bases left between them. CDR3 in amino acids: CASKWGGAHQPQHF. The CDR3 DNA reads TGTGCCAGCAAATGGGGGGGGGCTCATCAGCCCCAGCATTTT.

The chain recombines TRBV20-1 with TRBJ2-7; a weak D match, TRBD1 (5 bases). V was pared by 0 bases and J by 3 bases, with 15 bases between. Germline loops: CDR1 DFQATT, CDR2 SNEGSKA (reference sequence). The CDR3 covers 15 residues. The CDR3 DNA reads TGCAGTGCTAGAGATAGGAGACAGCCAGACTACGAGCAGTACTTC. This encodes CSARDRRQPDYEQYF.

This clonotype was recorded many times. CDR3 loop: CASSLCILIYPHGLAVTSYEQYF. CDR3 nucleotides: TGTGCCAGCAGTTTATGCATCCTTATATACCCCCACGGACTAGCGGTGACCTCCTACGAGCAGTACTTC. The chain has TRBV28 and TRBJ2-7; 10 bases are a match to TRBD2. J was trimmed by 0 bases and V by 0 bases; bases with no gene match: 23. Per the germline V gene, CDR1 is MDHEN and CDR2 is SYDVKM. The CDR3 is made up of 23 amino acids.

This clonotype was recorded many times. V usage is TRBV6-1 and J usage is TRBJ2-7, with D possibly TRBD2 on 7 matching bases. This CDR3 has 14 amino acids. Germline V gene lookup returns CDR1 MNHNS and CDR2 SASEGT. V lost 7 bases and J 5 bases, leaving 18 bases between the germline ends. The CDR3 spells CASKGEGRTNEQYF. The CDR3 DNA sequence: TGTGCCAGCAAGGGGGAGGGGCGAACTAACGAGCAGTACTTC.

The chain couples TRBV6-9 to TRBJ2-5, with a tentative D call TRBD1 (5 bases). V was clipped by 3 bases and J by 5 bases, with 16 bases between them. This CDR3 has 15 amino acids. Germline-derived CDR1 and CDR2 are MNHGY and SVAAGI. DNA for the CDR3: TGTGCCAGCAGTTACCTGGCAGGGTTTTTGGAGACCCAGTACTTC. This codes for CASSYLAGFLETQYF.

This clonotype was seen at least ten times. This sequence joins TRBV20-1 and TRBJ2-1; 12 nucleotides line up with TRBD2. The germline gives CDR1 DFQATT, CDR2 SNEGSKA (reference sequence). V trimming: 4 bases; J trimming: 5 bases; junction bases outside the gene matches: 18. The length of the CDR3 is 19 residues. The CDR3, as DNA: TGCAGTGCTACGCTACTAGCGGGAGGCCTTGTCGTTACTCACAATGAGCAGTTCTTC. Translated: CSATLLAGGLVVTHNEQFF.

CDR3 bases: TGCGCCAGCAGCCCGGGAGCCACCCAAGAGACCCAGTACTTC. Its translation: CASSPGATQETQYF. The chain links TRBV5-1 to TRBJ2-5; D may be TRBD2 (6 bases). V was trimmed by 4 bases and J by 1 base, leaving 11 bases between them. The CDR3 loop spans 14 amino acids. Germline assignment: CDR1 SGHRS and CDR2 YFSETQ.